Many counts were recorded for the clone carrying this T cell receptor (beta chain). The antigen is not known. Trimming removed 2 bases from V and 2 bases from J; junction bases left unmatched: 5. Germline V gives CDR1 SNHLY, CDR2 FYNNEI. The CDR3 extends over 18 amino acids. This sample is drawn from a study of T cells in Graves' hyperthyroidism and ophthalmopathy. Study outcomes and limitations: Peripheral blood also featured most of the thyroid clonotypes expanded above 0.001. Ophthalmopathy was predicted by the model a median of approximately 6.6 months ahead of onset.

Researchers amplified the TCR beta CDR3 regions from RNA transcripts. Researchers ran a first-round RT-PCR on the TCR CDR3 using the HTBI primer set. Each CDR3 protein is one row after TCRdb ran MiXCR on the multiplex PCR reads. This table holds a few hundred thousand distinct CDR3 sequences, approximately 14% found once. This receptor was identified in a woman aged 40 to 55 with Graves' hyperthyroidism that later progressed to Graves' ophthalmopathy. The chain joins TRBV2 to TRBJ2-1, with 14 bases lining up with TRBD2. The sample consisted of blood. This CDR3 is CASSERGTSGSAYNEQFF. CDR3 coding DNA: TGTGCCAGCAGTGAACGGGGGACTAGCGGGAGTGCCTACAATGAGCAGTTCTTC.